The T cell receptor beta chain described here comes from a study of T cells in Graves' hyperthyroidism and ophthalmopathy. Study context: The authors collected peripheral blood at initial diagnosis, before any treatment.

CDR1 MGHRA and CDR2 YSYEKL come from the germline V gene. The germline V and J ends were trimmed by 1 base and 4 bases, with 16 bases remaining between them. CDR3 length: 16 residues. Whole-study results and caveats: From stable hyperthyroidism, ophthalmopathy was separated by a 13 V-J model.

With respect to this clonotype: The antigen remains undetermined.

Subjects aged 18 to 65 presented with newly diagnosed hyperthyroidism of less than 2 months' duration. PBMCs stemmed from less than 13 ml fresh peripheral blood. Amplified TCR beta CDR3 regions derived from RNA transcripts. When the TCR CDR3 underwent first-round RT-PCR, the HTBI primer set was used. TCRdb redid the calling of the multiplex PCR reads with MiXCR, one entry per CDR3 protein. The sample has roughly 170,000 distinct CDR3 sequences, over 15% seen once; the top ten hold roughly 32%. The chain is built from TRBV4-1 and TRBJ1-2; D remains ambiguous. The clonotype comes from a woman aged 45-59 years with Graves' hyperthyroidism. The sample comprised blood. CDR3 coding DNA: TGCGCCAGCAGCCAAGCTCCCGCGGATTCTTTCTATGGCTACACCTTC. It codes for CASSQAPADSFYGYTF.